This T cell receptor (beta chain) was recorded in a study of cytomegalovirus exposure and HLA in healthy donors. This PCR relied on a set of 60 Vbeta primers and 13 Jbeta primers. This table comes from immunoSEQ multiplex PCR, and its TCRdb copy is limited to in-frame clones, with some not included. In the table there are under 200,000 clones, less than 90% of which are singletons. Whole-study results and caveats: The authors later linked a missense DCLRE1C variant to TCR beta V- and J-gene trimming.

For this clone: What it recognizes is unknown.

The CDR3 runs to 14 residues. Per germline, CDR1 SGHRS and CDR2 YFSETQ. Trimming took 3 bases from V and 4 from J, leaving 11 bases between them. The sequenced sample was PBMCs. The chain couples TRBV5-1 to TRBJ1-5; a possible D gene is TRBD1 (5 bases). The TCR was taken from a boy aged 5-17 years in good health and CMV-seronegative. CDR3 residues: CASSWGLPNQPQHF. The CDR3 DNA reads TGCGCCAGCAGCTGGGGACTGCCTAATCAGCCCCAGCATTTT.